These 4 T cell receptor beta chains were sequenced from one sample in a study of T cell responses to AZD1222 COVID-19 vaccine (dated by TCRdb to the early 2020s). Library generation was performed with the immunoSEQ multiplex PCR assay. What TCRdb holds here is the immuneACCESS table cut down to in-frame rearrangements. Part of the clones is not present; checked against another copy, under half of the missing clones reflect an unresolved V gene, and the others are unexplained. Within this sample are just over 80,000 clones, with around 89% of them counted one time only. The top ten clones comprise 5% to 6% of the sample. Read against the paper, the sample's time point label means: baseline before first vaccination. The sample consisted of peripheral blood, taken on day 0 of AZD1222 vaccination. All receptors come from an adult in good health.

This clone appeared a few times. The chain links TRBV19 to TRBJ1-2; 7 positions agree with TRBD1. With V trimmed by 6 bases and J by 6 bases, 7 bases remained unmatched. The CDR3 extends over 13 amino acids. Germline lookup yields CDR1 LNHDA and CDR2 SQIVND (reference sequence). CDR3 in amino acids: CASSDQGGDGYTF. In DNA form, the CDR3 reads TGTGCCAGTAGCGACCAGGGGGGCGATGGCTACACCTTC.

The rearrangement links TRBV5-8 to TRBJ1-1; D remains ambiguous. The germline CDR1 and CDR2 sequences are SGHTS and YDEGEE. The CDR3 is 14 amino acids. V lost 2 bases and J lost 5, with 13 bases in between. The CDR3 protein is CASSFTRTGTEAFF. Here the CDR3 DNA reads TGTGCCAGCAGCTTCACCCGGACCGGGACTGAAGCTTTCTTT. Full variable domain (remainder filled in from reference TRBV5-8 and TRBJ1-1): EAGVTQSPTHLIKTRGQQATLRCSPISGHTSVYWYQQALGLGLQFLLWYDEGEERNRGNFPPRFSGRQFPNYSSELNVNALELEDSALYLCASSFTRTGTEAFFGQGTRLTVV.

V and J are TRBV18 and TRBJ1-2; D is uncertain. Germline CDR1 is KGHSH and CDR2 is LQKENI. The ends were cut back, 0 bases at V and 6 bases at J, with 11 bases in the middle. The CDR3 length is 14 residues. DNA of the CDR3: TGTGCCAGCTCACCACCGTTGACCCCGGATGGCTACACCTTC. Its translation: CASSPPLTPDGYTF.

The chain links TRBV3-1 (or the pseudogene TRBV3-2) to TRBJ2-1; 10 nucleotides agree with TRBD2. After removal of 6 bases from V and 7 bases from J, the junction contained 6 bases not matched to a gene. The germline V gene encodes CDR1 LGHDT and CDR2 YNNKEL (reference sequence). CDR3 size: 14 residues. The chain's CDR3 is CASSPGLALNEQFF. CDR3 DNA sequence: TGTGCCAGCAGTCCGGGACTAGCGCTGAATGAGCAGTTCTTC.